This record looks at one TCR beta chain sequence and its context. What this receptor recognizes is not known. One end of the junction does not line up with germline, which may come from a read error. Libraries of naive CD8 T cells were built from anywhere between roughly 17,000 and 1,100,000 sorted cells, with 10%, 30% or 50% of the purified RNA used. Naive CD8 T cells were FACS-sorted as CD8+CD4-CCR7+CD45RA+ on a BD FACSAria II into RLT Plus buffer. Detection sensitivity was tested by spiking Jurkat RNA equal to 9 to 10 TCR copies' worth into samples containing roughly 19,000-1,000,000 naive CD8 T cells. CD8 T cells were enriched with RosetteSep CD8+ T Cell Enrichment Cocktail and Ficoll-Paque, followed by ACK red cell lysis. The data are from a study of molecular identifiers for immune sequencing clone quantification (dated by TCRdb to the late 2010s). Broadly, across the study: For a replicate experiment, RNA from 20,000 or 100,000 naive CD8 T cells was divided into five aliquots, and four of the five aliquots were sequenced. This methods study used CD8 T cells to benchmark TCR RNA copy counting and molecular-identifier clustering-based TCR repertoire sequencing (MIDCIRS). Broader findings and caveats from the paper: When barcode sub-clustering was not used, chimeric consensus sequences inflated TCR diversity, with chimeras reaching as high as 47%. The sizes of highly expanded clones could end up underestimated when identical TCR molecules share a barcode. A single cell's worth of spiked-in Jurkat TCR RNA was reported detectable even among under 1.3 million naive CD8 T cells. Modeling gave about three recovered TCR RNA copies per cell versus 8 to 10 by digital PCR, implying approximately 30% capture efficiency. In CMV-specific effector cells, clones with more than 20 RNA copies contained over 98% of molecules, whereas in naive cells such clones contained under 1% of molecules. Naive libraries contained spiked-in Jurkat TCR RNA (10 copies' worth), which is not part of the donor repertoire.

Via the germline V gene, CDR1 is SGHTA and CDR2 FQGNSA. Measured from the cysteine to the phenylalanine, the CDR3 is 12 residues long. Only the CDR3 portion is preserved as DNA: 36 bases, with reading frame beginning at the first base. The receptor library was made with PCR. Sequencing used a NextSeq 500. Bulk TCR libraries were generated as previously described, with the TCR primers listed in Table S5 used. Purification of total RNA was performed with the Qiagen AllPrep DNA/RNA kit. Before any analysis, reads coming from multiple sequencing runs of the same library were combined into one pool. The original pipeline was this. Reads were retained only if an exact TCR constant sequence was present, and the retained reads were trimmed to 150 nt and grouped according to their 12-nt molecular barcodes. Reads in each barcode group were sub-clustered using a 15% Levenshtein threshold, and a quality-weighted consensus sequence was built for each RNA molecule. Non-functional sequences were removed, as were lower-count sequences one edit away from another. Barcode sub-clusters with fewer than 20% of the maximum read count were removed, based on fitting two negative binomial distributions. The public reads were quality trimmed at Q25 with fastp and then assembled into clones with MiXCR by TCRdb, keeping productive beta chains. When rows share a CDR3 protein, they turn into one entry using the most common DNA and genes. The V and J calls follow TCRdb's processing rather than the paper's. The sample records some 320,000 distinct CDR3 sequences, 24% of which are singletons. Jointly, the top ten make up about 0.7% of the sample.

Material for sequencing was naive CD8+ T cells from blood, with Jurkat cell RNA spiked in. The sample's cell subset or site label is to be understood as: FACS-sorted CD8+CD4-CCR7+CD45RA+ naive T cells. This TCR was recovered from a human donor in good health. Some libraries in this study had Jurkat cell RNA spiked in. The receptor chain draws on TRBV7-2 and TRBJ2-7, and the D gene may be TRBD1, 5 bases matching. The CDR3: CASSGQGYGQYF. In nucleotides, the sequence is TGTGCCAGCAGCGGGCAGGGCTACGGGCAGTACTTC.